The rows below give T cell receptor beta chains drawn from one sample of a study of T cells in Graves' hyperthyroidism and ophthalmopathy. TCRdb used MiXCR to reprocess the multiplex PCR reads, holding one entry per CDR3 protein. The table records around 520,000 distinct CDR3 sequences, about 15% of them present only once. Sequenced input: blood. The receptors were gathered from a woman aged 40 to 50 with Graves' hyperthyroidism. The CDR3 runs from the conserved cysteine through the conserved F or W. The D gene is left open where the match is weak. The listing skips clone size in some rows; elsewhere it reads once, few, many or a size class.

d_gene	len	v_gene	abundance	j_gene	CDR3nt	CDR3aa
TRBD1	19	TRBV7-9	many	TRBJ2-7	TGTGCCAGCAGCTCCGAAGCCGGGACAGGGACTATTGCCTCCTACGAGCAGTACTTC	CASSSEAGTGTIASYEQYF
-	15	TRBV12-3/TRBV12-4	many	TRBJ2-1	TGTGCCAGCATTCAAACAGGGTCCTCCTACAATGAGCAGTTCTTC	CASIQTGSSYNEQFF
-	17	TRBV7-9	-	TRBJ2-3	TGTGCCAGCAGCTTAGCACTAGGGACAACACGCACAGATACGCAGTATTTT	CASSLALGTTRTDTQYF
TRBD1	16	TRBV27	many	TRBJ2-7	TGTGCCAGCAGTTTAATGCCACGGCACGCGACAGGGGAGCAGTACTTC	CASSLMPRHATGEQYF
TRBD2	14	TRBV7-9	many	TRBJ2-7	TGTGCCAGCAGTGGACTAGCGGGAGATTACGAGCAGTACTTC	CASSGLAGDYEQYF
TRBD2	18	TRBV20-1	many	TRBJ2-5	TGCAGTGCTAGACCCTACCCCCGTTCGGGACTAGAAAAAGAGACCCAGTACTTC	CSARPYPRSGLEKETQYF
TRBD2	16	TRBV20-1	few	TRBJ2-4	TGCAGTGCTAGAGGGACTAGCGGAGGGCCCCTTGGCATTCAGTACTTC	CSARGTSGGPLGIQYF
TRBD1	15	TRBV7-7	-	TRBJ2-1	TGTGCTAGCAGCTCAGGAGCGGGACAGGGGAATGAGCAGTTCTTC	CASSSGAGQGNEQFF
-	14	TRBV29-1	many	TRBJ2-5	TGCAGCGTTGAAGATGGAATGTACCAAGAGACCCAGTACTTC	CSVEDGMYQETQYF
-	15	TRBV19	few	TRBJ2-2	TGTGCCAGTAGTATAAGGCGGGGGAACACCGGGGAGCTGTTTTTT	CASSIRRGNTGELFF
-	14	TRBV7-3	-	TRBJ2-5	TGTGCCAGCAGCCCCAACGGCGCCCAGAAGACCCAGTACTTC	CASSPNGAQKTQYF
TRBD2	16	TRBV12-3/TRBV12-4	-	TRBJ2-1	TGTGCCAACAGTATGACTAGCGGGAGCTCCTACAATGAGCAGTTCTTC	CANSMTSGSSYNEQFF
TRBD2	15	TRBV7-2	few	TRBJ2-7	TGTGCCAGCAGACCCGGACTAGCGGGCCCTAACGAGCAGTACTTC	CASRPGLAGPNEQYF
TRBD2	20	TRBV6-2/TRBV6-3	few	TRBJ2-2	TGTGCCAGCAGTTACACAAATCCCGGGACTAGCGGGAGGTCCACCGGGGAGCTGTTTTTT	CASSYTNPGTSGRSTGELFF
TRBD1	14	TRBV5-6	many	TRBJ2-1	TGTGCCAGCAGCTGGGGACAGGGTGGTTATGAGCAGTTCTTC	CASSWGQGGYEQFF
-	15	TRBV10-2	-	TRBJ2-5	TGCGCCAGCAGTGAGTCTGCGGCTCCACAAGAGACCCAGTACTTC	CASSESAAPQETQYF
-	13	TRBV29-1	few	TRBJ2-1	TGCAGCGTTGGCAGGGCAACGGACAATGAGCAGTTCTTC	CSVGRATDNEQFF
-	17	TRBV27	many	TRBJ1-3	TGTGCCAGCAGTTTACGTGGACGGCCGAGCTCTGGAAACACCATATATTTT	CASSLRGRPSSGNTIYF
TRBD1	15	TRBV24-1	once	TRBJ1-5	TGTGCCACCAGTGACTCAAGGACAGGGGGCCGGCCCCAGCATTTT	CATSDSRTGGRPQHF
-	16	TRBV9	-	TRBJ2-1	TGTGCCAGCAGCGTAGTTGGGTCTCAATCCTACAATGAGCAGTTCTTC	CASSVVGSQSYNEQFF
TRBD1	13	TRBV28	many	TRBJ2-1	TGTGCCAGCAGTTGGGACAGGGCCCAGGTGCAGTTCTTC	CASSWDRAQVQFF
TRBD1	13	TRBV12-3/TRBV12-4	-	TRBJ2-7	TGTGCCAGCAGGAAAATGACAGGGGGCGAGCAGTACTTC	CASRKMTGGEQYF
-	12	TRBV11-2	many	TRBJ2-7	TGTGCCAGCAGCTCCCACAGGGTCGAGCAGTACTTC	CASSSHRVEQYF
-	15	TRBV20-1	-	TRBJ2-7	TGCAGTGCGCAGTTCGAGAGGAGGGACCCCTACGAGCAGTACTTC	CSAQFERRDPYEQYF
-	16	TRBV11-2	many	TRBJ1-4	TGTGCCAGCAGCTTATGGGGAACGAAAACTAATGAAAAACTGTTTTTT	CASSLWGTKTNEKLFF
-	17	TRBV18	-	TRBJ2-1	TGTGCCAGCTCAAGCCCCCCTAGCAGCAGCTCCTACAATGAGCAGTTCTTC	CASSSPPSSSSYNEQFF
-	15	TRBV9	few	TRBJ1-5	TGTGCCAGCAGCGTAGATGGGGGGGTAGGTCAGCCCCAGCATTTT	CASSVDGGVGQPQHF
TRBD1	15	TRBV7-8	many	TRBJ1-1	TGTGCCAGCAGCATAGGGACAGGGAGGAACACTGAAGCTTTCTTT	CASSIGTGRNTEAFF
-	13	TRBV6-1	many	TRBJ1-2	TGTGCCAGCAGACCGACGGTTAACTATGGCTACACCTTC	CASRPTVNYGYTF
TRBD2	15	TRBV7-2	many	TRBJ2-1	TGTGCCAGCAGCTTAGCGGGAGGGGATTACAATGAGCAGTTCTTC	CASSLAGGDYNEQFF
-	11	TRBV2	many	TRBJ2-4	TGTGCCAGCAGGGCTGGTAACATTCAGTACTTC	CASRAGNIQYF
-	15	TRBV19	-	TRBJ2-3	TGTGCCAGTAGGGCAGGGGATAGGGTACCAGATACGCAGTATTTT	CASRAGDRVPDTQYF
TRBD1	15	TRBV7-9	many	TRBJ1-1	TGTGCCAGCAGCGACCCCGGGACAGATAGCCCTGAAGCTTTCTTT	CASSDPGTDSPEAFF
-	15	TRBV10-1	many	TRBJ1-1	TGCGCCAGCAGCCCGAGGGCCCTTGGGAACACTGAAGCTTTCTTT	CASSPRALGNTEAFF
TRBD2	14	TRBV6-2/TRBV6-3	-	TRBJ2-7	TGTGCCAGCAGCCCCTTGACGGGGGGTAACGAGCGGTACTTC	CASSPLTGGNERYF
TRBD2	22	TRBV30	-	TRBJ2-3	TGTGCCTGGAGTGTAGAATATTTTCTAGCGGGAAACGGGTCGACTAGCACAGATACGCAGTATTTT	CAWSVEYFLAGNGSTSTDTQYF
-	15	TRBV9	few	TRBJ2-1	TGTGCCAGCAGCGTAAGGGACCAGGGAGGTGGTGAGCAGTTCTTC	CASSVRDQGGGEQFF